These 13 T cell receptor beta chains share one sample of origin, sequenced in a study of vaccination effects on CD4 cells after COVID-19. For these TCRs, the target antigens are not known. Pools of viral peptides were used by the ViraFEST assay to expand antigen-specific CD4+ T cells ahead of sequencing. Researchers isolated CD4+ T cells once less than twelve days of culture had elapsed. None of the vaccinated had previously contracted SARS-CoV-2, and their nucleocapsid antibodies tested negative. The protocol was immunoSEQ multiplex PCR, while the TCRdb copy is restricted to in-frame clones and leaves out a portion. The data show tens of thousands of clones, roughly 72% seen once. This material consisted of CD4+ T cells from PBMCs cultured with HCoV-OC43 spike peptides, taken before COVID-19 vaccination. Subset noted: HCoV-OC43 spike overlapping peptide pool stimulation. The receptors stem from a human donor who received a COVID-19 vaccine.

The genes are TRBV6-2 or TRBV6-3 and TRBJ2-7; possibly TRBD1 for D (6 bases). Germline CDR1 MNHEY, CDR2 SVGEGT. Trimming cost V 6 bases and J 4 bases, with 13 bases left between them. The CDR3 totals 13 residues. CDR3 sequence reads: CASSDRLGYEQYV. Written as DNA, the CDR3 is TGTGCCAGCAGCGACAGGCTTGGATACGAGCAGTACGTC.

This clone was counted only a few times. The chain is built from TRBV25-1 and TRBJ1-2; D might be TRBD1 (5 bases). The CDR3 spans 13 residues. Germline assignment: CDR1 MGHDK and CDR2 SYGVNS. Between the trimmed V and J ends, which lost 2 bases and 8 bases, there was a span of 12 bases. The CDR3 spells CASSEQGREGYTF. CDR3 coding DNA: TGTGCCAGCAGTGAACAGGGAAGGGAAGGCTACACCTTC.

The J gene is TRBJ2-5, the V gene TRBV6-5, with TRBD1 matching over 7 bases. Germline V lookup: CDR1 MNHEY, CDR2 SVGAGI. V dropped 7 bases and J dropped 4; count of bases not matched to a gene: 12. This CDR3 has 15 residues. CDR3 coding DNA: TGTGCCAGCACCGATTTGACAGGGAGCGTAGAGACCCAGTACTTC. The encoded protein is CASTDLTGSVETQYF.

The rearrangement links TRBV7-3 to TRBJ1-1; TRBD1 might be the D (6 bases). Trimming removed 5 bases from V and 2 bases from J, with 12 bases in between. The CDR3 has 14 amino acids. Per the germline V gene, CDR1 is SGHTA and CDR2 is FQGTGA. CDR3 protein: CASSLGQSNTEAFF. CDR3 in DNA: TGTGCCAGCAGCCTTGGACAGAGTAACACTGAAGCTTTCTTT.

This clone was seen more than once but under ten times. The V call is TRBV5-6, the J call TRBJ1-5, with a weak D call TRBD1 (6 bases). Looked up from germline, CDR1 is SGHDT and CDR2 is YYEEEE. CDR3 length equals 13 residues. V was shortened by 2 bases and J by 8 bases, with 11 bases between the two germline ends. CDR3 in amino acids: CASSFQQGEPQHF. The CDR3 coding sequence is TGTGCCAGCAGCTTTCAACAGGGTGAGCCCCAGCATTTT.

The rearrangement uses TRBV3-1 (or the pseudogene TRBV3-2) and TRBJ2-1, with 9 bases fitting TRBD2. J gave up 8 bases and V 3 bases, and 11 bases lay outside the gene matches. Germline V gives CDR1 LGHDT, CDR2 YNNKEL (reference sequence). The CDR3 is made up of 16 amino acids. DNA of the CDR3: TGTGCCAGCAGCCACCATAGCGGGGGCGGTGTGGATGAGCAGTTCTTC. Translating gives CASSHHSGGGVDEQFF.

The CDR3 sequence: CASSRGQAYNEQFF. CDR3 coding DNA: TGTGCCAGCAGCCGGGGGCAGGCCTACAATGAGCAGTTCTTC. The J gene is TRBJ2-1, the V gene TRBV7-8; tentatively, D is TRBD1 or TRBD2 (6 bases each). Germline V gene data show CDR1 as SGHVS and CDR2 as FQNEAQ. Trimming left V 5 bases short and J 2 bases short, with 10 bases between. This CDR3 comprises 14 residues.

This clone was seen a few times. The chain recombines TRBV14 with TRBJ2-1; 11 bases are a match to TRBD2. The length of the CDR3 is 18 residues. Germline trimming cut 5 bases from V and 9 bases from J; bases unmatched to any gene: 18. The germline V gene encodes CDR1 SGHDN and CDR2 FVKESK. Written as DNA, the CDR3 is TGTGCCAGCAGCTCATTCTTACTAGCGGGGGCCCTCCAGGGTGAGCAGTTCTTC. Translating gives CASSSFLLAGALQGEQFF.

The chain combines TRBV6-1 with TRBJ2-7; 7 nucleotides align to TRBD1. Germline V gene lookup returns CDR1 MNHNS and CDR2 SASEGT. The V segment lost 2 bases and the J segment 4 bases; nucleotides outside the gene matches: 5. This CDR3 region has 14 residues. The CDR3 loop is CASSERWGQYEQYV. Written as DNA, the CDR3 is TGTGCCAGCAGTGAACGGTGGGGACAGTACGAGCAGTACGTC.

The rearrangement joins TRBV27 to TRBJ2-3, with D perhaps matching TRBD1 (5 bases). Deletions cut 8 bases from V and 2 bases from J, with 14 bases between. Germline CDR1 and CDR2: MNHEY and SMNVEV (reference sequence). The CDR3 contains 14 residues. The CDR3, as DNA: TGTGCCAGCCCCCGACAGAAAGTCACAGATACGCAGTATTTT. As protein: CASPRQKVTDTQYF.

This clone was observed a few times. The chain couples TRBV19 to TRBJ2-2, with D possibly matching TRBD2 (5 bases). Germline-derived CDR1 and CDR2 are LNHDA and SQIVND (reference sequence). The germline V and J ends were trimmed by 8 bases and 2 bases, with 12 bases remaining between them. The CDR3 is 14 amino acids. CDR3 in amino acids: CASGIRGNTGELFF. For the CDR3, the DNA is TGTGCCAGTGGCATCCGGGGAAACACCGGGGAGCTGTTTTTT.

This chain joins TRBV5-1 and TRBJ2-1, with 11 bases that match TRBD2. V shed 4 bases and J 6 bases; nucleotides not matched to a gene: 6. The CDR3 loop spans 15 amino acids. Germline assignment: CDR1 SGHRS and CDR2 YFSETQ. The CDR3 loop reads CASSHLAGGPNEQFF. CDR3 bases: TGCGCCAGCAGCCACTTAGCGGGGGGGCCCAATGAGCAGTTCTTC.

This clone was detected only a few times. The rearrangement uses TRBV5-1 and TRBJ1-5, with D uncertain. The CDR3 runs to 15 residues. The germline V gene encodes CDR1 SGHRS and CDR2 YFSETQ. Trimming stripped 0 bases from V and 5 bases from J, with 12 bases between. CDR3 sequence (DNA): TGCGCCAGCAGCTTGGCCGGAGGAGACTATCAGCCCCAGCATTTT. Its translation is CASSLAGGDYQPQHF.